The clone carrying this TCR beta chain was seen ten or more times. Its antigen is currently unknown. The CDR3 extends over 13 amino acids. The germline gives CDR1 DFQATT, CDR2 SNEGSKA (reference sequence). V was clipped by 5 bases and J by 7 bases, with 12 bases between them. The entry originates in a study of lung T cells in sarcoidosis with Löfgren's syndrome. The overall study: Sarcoidosis features CD4+ T cell accumulation in bronchoalveolar lavage fluid.

Study-wide results and caveats: Shared TRAV12-1 and TRBV2 CDR3 motifs were reported across several patients. In alpha-beta pairs, TRAV12-1 favored TRBV2, and their CDR3s were homologous.

TCRdb reanalysed the reads using MiXCR and keeps one entry per CDR3 protein. The repertoire holds some 21,000 distinct CDR3 sequences, approximately 22% seen once, with roughly 0.77% in the top ten. Sequenced sample: CD4+ T cells from bronchoalveolar lavage. This chain uses TRBV20-1 with TRBJ1-6; D unclear. This TCR was recovered from a human donor with sarcoidosis (Löfgren's syndrome or another form), or a control subject (not recorded which). CDR3 loop: CSAYGRGNSPLHF. DNA for the CDR3: TGCAGTGCTTACGGACGGGGAAATTCACCCCTCCACTTT.